Listed below are T cell receptor beta chains from one sample, sequenced in a study of T-cell memory formation after mild COVID-19. TCRdb ran MiXCR on the 5' RACE reads and lists one entry per CDR3 protein. The repertoire has 40,000 to 55,000 distinct CDR3 sequences, 9% to 15% of them found once; the top ten carry around 24%. The specimen was PBMCs or a T cell subset sorted from them (not recorded which). The receptors stem from a man aged 18 to 30 who had mild COVID-19 (a few samples of this study predate the infection). Cell type and time point are not known. The CDR3 runs from the conserved cysteine through the conserved F or W. D genes are given only for firm matches. Size is omitted from some rows. Given values are once, few, many or a class for expanded clones.

abundance,j_gene,d_gene,v_gene,CDR3nt,CDR3aa
few,TRBJ1-2,NA,TRBV3-1,TGTGCCAGCAGCCAAGAGTTGAATCGACGGGGCTACACCTTC,CASSQELNRRGYTF
few,TRBJ1-2,NA,TRBV12-3/TRBV12-4,TGTGCCAGCAGTTTGCGGAGGGGCTATGGCTACACCTTC,CASSLRRGYGYTF
few,TRBJ2-5,TRBD2,TRBV3-1,TGTGCCAGCAGCCAAGGACTAGCGGGGAGGGAGACCCAGTACTTC,CASSQGLAGRETQYF
few,TRBJ1-2,NA,TRBV4-3,TGCGCCAGCAGCCAAGAGCGAGAGCTCTACTATGGCTACACCTTC,CASSQERELYYGYTF
few,TRBJ1-3,NA,TRBV4-2,TGTGCCAGCAGCCAAGATTTAACCGCGGGGGGAAACACCATATATTTT,CASSQDLTAGGNTIYF
few,TRBJ1-5,NA,TRBV18,TGTGCCAGCTCAAGGGAGGAGAACCAGCCCCAGCATTTT,CASSREENQPQHF
few,TRBJ1-2,NA,TRBV12-3/TRBV12-4,TGTGCCAGCAGGTATTGGACTCCAGCTAACTATGGCTACACCTTC,CASRYWTPANYGYTF
NA,TRBJ2-1,NA,TRBV6-2/TRBV6-3,TGTGCCAGCAGATACCTAGGGAACAGGGTGCGTGAGCAGTTCTTC,CASRYLGNRVREQFF
few,TRBJ2-3,TRBD2,TRBV20-1,TGCAGTGCCGAAGTACCCCTAGCGGGGGGGCCCGCAGATACGCAGTATTTT,CSAEVPLAGGPADTQYF
NA,TRBJ1-6,NA,TRBV13,TGTGCCAGCAGCTTTCGAAGCGGGGGGGATTCACCCCTCCACTTT,CASSFRSGGDSPLHF
few,TRBJ1-4,NA,TRBV6-1,TGTGCCATCGCGACGGGGGACGGGAATGAAAAACTGTTTTTT,CAIATGDGNEKLFF
many,TRBJ2-3,NA,TRBV5-1,TGCGCCAGCAGCCCGGGGCCAGATACGCAGTATTTT,CASSPGPDTQYF
many,TRBJ2-5,NA,TRBV4-3,TGCGCCAGCAGCCGCCTCGCGGGGTCCGGGCAGACCCAGTACTTC,CASSRLAGSGQTQYF
few,TRBJ2-2,NA,TRBV6-1,TGTGCCAGCAGCACCCAGGGGAACACCGGGGAGCTGTTTTTT,CASSTQGNTGELFF
few,TRBJ2-1,TRBD2,TRBV25-1,TGTGCCACCCTCCGGGGGACTAGCTATGAGCAGTTCTTC,CATLRGTSYEQFF
many,TRBJ2-5,NA,TRBV4-1,TGCGCCAGCAGCCCCTTGCCAGGGGAAGAGACCCAGTACTTC,CASSPLPGEETQYF
NA,TRBJ2-1,NA,TRBV20-1,TGCAGTGCTAGAGAATGGGGACTTAGCTCCTACAATGAGCAGTTCTTC,CSAREWGLSSYNEQFF
NA,TRBJ1-4,NA,TRBV20-1,TGCAGTGCTAGCGAAGGAACTAATGAAAAACTGTTTTTT,CSASEGTNEKLFF
NA,TRBJ2-3,TRBD1,TRBV20-1,TGCAGTGCTGGCAGACAGGGGGGGAGCACAGATACGCAGTATTTT,CSAGRQGGSTDTQYF
few,TRBJ1-6,NA,TRBV20-1,TGCAGTGCTAGAGATTCCCTCTTGGATTCACCCCTCCACTTT,CSARDSLLDSPLHF
many,TRBJ2-3,NA,TRBV6-5,TGTGCCAGCAGTTACTTAGGTTCGCAAGATACGCAGTATTTT,CASSYLGSQDTQYF
few,TRBJ2-7,TRBD2,TRBV19,TGTGCCAGTAGGGACGGGACTAGCTACCCGTACTTC,CASRDGTSYPYF
few,TRBJ2-5,TRBD2,TRBV27,TGTGCCAGCAGTTTACGCCTAGCGGGGGGATGGGAGACCCAGTACTTC,CASSLRLAGGWETQYF
few,TRBJ1-5,TRBD1,TRBV2,TGTGCCAGCAGTGGTCAGGGGGCGGCTCAGCCCCAGCATTTT,CASSGQGAAQPQHF
NA,TRBJ2-6,TRBD2,TRBV7-9,TGTGCCAGCAGACGAGTGAGACTAGCGGGTACTCTCGAGGCCAACGTCCTGACTTTC,CASRRVRLAGTLEANVLTF
NA,TRBJ2-5,NA,TRBV4-1,TGCGCCAGCAGCCAAGATCCTGGCGACCCAACGGAGACCCAGTACTTC,CASSQDPGDPTETQYF
NA,TRBJ2-1,NA,TRBV7-9,TGTGCCAGCAGCCCCCCTCCGAGGGCGGTTTCCTACAATGAGCAGTTCTTC,CASSPPPRAVSYNEQFF
many,TRBJ2-7,TRBD2,TRBV5-1,TGCGCCAGCAGCACCGGGGGTACTAGCGACGAGCAGTACTTC,CASSTGGTSDEQYF
NA,TRBJ1-1,NA,TRBV4-1,TGCGCCAGCAGCCAAGGTAGCGGGGGATACACTGAAGCTTTCTTT,CASSQGSGGYTEAFF
few,TRBJ2-1,NA,TRBV18,TGTGCCAGCTCAGTGGGACTCGCCGGAGGTGAGCAGTTCTTC,CASSVGLAGGEQFF
many,TRBJ2-3,NA,TRBV29-1,TGCAGCGTTTCAAGGGGGAGGGGCACAGATACGCAGTATTTT,CSVSRGRGTDTQYF
NA,TRBJ2-1,NA,TRBV7-9,TGTGCCAGCAGCCGGGACGGCACCTACAATGAGCAGTTCTTC,CASSRDGTYNEQFF
few,TRBJ2-2,NA,TRBV5-8,TGTGCCACCTACCGGGATAGACGGAACACCGGGGAGCTGTTTTTT,CATYRDRRNTGELFF
NA,TRBJ2-1,NA,TRBV6-5,TGTGCCAGCAGTTTGAGTGAGAAAGGAGAGCAGTTCTTC,CASSLSEKGEQFF
few,TRBJ2-2,NA,TRBV7-2,TGTGCCAGCAGCTTAGCGCGCGGCAGTACGAACACCGGGGAGCTGTTTTTT,CASSLARGSTNTGELFF
NA,TRBJ2-3,NA,TRBV20-1,TGCAGTGCTAGAGACCCTCGGGGCGCAGATACGCAGTATTTT,CSARDPRGADTQYF
few,TRBJ1-5,TRBD1,TRBV20-1,TGCAGTGCTTACGGGACAGGGGGGCAGCCCCAGCATTTT,CSAYGTGGQPQHF
few,TRBJ2-3,NA,TRBV28,TGTGCCAGCAGTGCCCCGGGGTATGGCACAGATACGCAGTATTTT,CASSAPGYGTDTQYF
NA,TRBJ1-2,NA,TRBV11-2,TGTGCCAGCAGCTTAGGGGCGATAAACTATGGCTACACCTTC,CASSLGAINYGYTF
once,TRBJ1-4,NA,TRBV6-5,TGTGCCAGCAGTTACGGGGGCAGGCCTGAAAAACTGTTTTTT,CASSYGGRPEKLFF
few,TRBJ2-7,TRBD2,TRBV10-3,TGTGCCATCAGCCGACTAGCGGGCAACTACGAGCAGTACTTC,CAISRLAGNYEQYF
medium-sized,TRBJ1-5,NA,TRBV20-1,TGCAGTGCTACCCCTAGCAATCAGCCCCAGCATTTT,CSATPSNQPQHF
NA,TRBJ1-3,TRBD1,TRBV10-3,TGTGCCATCAGAGGGGGACAGGTCCACACCATATATTTT,CAIRGGQVHTIYF
few,TRBJ2-1,NA,TRBV7-2,TGTGCCAGCAGCTCGACAGTGGCAAAGCAGTTCTTC,CASSSTVAKQFF
NA,TRBJ2-6,NA,TRBV30,TGTGCCTGGAGTGGTTTCCAGCTGGGGGCCAACGTCCTGACTTTC,CAWSGFQLGANVLTF
NA,TRBJ1-5,TRBD1,TRBV5-5,TGTGCCAGCAGCATCCGGACAGGGGAGGGACAGCCCCAGCATTTT,CASSIRTGEGQPQHF
few,TRBJ2-7,NA,TRBV6-5,TGTGCCAGCAGAAGGGACACCTACGAGCAGTACTTC,CASRRDTYEQYF
NA,TRBJ1-4,TRBD1,TRBV6-6,TGTGCCAGCAGTTACCCCCGACAGGGCCTTAATGAAAAACTGTTTTTT,CASSYPRQGLNEKLFF
NA,TRBJ1-4,NA,TRBV5-1,TGCGCCAGCAGCTTGGGACAGCGCTCGGCTAATGAAAAACTGTTTTTT,CASSLGQRSANEKLFF
many,TRBJ2-3,NA,TRBV29-1,TGCAGCCTCATCTTTGCAGATACGCAGTATTTT,CSLIFADTQYF
NA,TRBJ2-7,NA,TRBV20-1,TGCAGTGCTAACCGAGCCTACGAGCAGTACTTC,CSANRAYEQYF
few,TRBJ1-1,NA,TRBV7-2,TGTGCCAGCAGCTTAGGAGGACTCCTCTTGAACACTGAAGCTTTCTTT,CASSLGGLLLNTEAFF
NA,TRBJ1-6,NA,TRBV9,TGTGCCAGCAGCGAGGGCCTGAGGGAATATTCACCCCTCCACTTT,CASSEGLREYSPLHF
NA,TRBJ2-3,NA,TRBV7-6,TGTGCCAGCAGCCTAGGCCAAGGGGGGGTAGGAGGGACGCAGTATTTT,CASSLGQGGVGGTQYF
NA,TRBJ2-2,NA,TRBV20-1,TGCAGTGCTAGTTACTTCAACACCGGGGAGCTGTTTTTT,CSASYFNTGELFF